A single sample gave rise to the 22 T cell receptor beta chains below, sequenced in a study of blood T cell repertoires in COVID-19. TCRdb's copy holds only in-frame clones and misses some; the assay was immunoSEQ multiplex PCR. This sample yields tens of thousands of clones, of which roughly 87% are seen a single time; approximately 15% belongs to the top ten. Sequences were obtained from peripheral blood. The receptor source for this set is a human donor with active COVID-19. The donor label of this sample is uncertain.

V usage is TRBV6-2 or TRBV6-3 and J usage is TRBJ2-2; TRBD1 matches at 9 bases. Trimming cost V 2 bases and J 2 bases; bases outside gene matches: 3. The CDR3 length is 16 residues. Per germline, CDR1 MNHEY and CDR2 SVGEGT. DNA for the CDR3: TGTGCCAGCAGTTACACGGACAGGGGAAACACCGGGGAGCTGTTTTTT. Translated: CASSYTDRGNTGELFF.

The rearrangement links TRBV6-4 to TRBJ1-5, with D perhaps matching TRBD1 (6 bases). Trimming shortened V by 5 bases and J by 3 bases, and 17 bases separated the two germline ends. This CDR3 comprises 16 residues. Germline V gene sequence: CDR1 MRHNA, CDR2 SNTAGT. CDR3 region: CASSSQDSWDNQPQHF. In DNA, the CDR3 is TGTGCCAGCAGTTCCCAGGACAGCTGGGACAATCAGCCCCAGCATTTT.

This rearrangement joins TRBV7-3 to TRBJ2-7; a weak D match, TRBD2 (5 bases). This CDR3 spans 15 amino acids. CDR1 is SGHTA and CDR2 is FQGTGA in the germline V gene. Trimming stripped 1 base from V and 2 bases from J, with 12 bases between. Written as DNA, the CDR3 is TGTGCCAGCAGCTTAATGGCGGGCCCGACCTACGAGCAGTACTTC. Translation gives CASSLMAGPTYEQYF.

In the case of this clone: One end of the junction is discordant with germline, which a read error may explain. This rearrangement joins TRBV29-1 to TRBJ2-7; 9 bases line up with TRBD1. Germline V gives CDR1 SQVTM, CDR2 ANQGSEA. The CDR3 has 12 residues. CDR3 amino acids: CSVSGTGTLHSF. The CDR3 coding sequence is TGCAGCGTTTCCGGGACAGGGACCCTTCACAGCTTC.

This chain links TRBV29-1 with TRBJ2-5, with 8 bases aligning to TRBD2. V lost 3 bases, J lost 5 bases, and 2 bases stayed unmatched. CDR1 and CDR2 (germline): SQVTM, ANQGSEA. The CDR3 has 12 amino acids. The CDR3 DNA sequence: TGCAGCGTTGATGCTAGCGGGGAGACCCAGTACTTC. Its protein is CSVDASGETQYF.

V gene TRBV9 combines with J gene TRBJ1-6; D unclear. Trimming removed 2 bases from V and 7 bases from J, with 7 bases in between. The CDR3 consists of 13 residues. Germline V gives CDR1 SGDLS, CDR2 YYNGEE. CDR3 amino acids: CASSVKENSPLHF. The CDR3 DNA reads TGTGCCAGCAGCGTGAAGGAGAATTCACCCCTCCACTTT.

The V and J genes are TRBV7-2 and TRBJ2-5; the match to TRBD2 covers 12 bases. Germline CDR1 SGHTA, CDR2 FQGNSA. The CDR3 totals 17 residues. V trimming: 5 bases; J trimming: 4 bases; junction bases outside the gene matches: 11. The CDR3 bases are TGTGCCAGCAGCCGGCGGACTAGCGGGGTATTAGGAGAGACCCAGTACTTC. It encodes CASSRRTSGVLGETQYF.

This chain links TRBV3-1 (or the pseudogene TRBV3-2) with TRBJ1-2; 9 bases fit TRBD1. Germline V lookup: CDR1 LGHDT, CDR2 YNNKEL (reference sequence). J was trimmed by 0 bases and V by 5 bases; bases with no gene match: 10. This CDR3 comprises 17 residues. The CDR3 reads CASSDRGGLSANYGYTF. The CDR3 nucleotides are TGTGCCAGCAGCGACAGGGGGGGACTCTCAGCTAACTATGGCTACACCTTC.

This clone has just a few counts. The chain uses TRBV19 and TRBJ1-5; TRBD1 matches 12 bases. Looked up from germline, CDR1 is LNHDA and CDR2 is SQIVND (reference sequence). Germline trimming cut 7 bases from V and 4 bases from J; bases unmatched to any gene: 5. CDR3 length equals 15 residues. CDR3 residues: CASKGQGAGNQPQHF. The CDR3 DNA follows: TGTGCCAGTAAGGGACAGGGGGCTGGGAATCAGCCCCAGCATTTT.

The chain employs TRBV4-2 and TRBJ2-7, with D maybe TRBD2 (5 bases). V was cut by 0 bases and J by 2 bases, with 11 bases left in between. Germline V gene data show CDR1 as LGHNA and CDR2 as YNFKEQ. There are 15 residues in the CDR3. CDR3 DNA sequence: TGTGCCAGCAGCCAAGAAGAGGGAAGCCCCTACGAGCAGTACTTC. Encoded protein: CASSQEEGSPYEQYF.

The chain recombines TRBV29-1 with TRBJ2-3; unclear D gene. Germline assignment: CDR1 SQVTM and CDR2 ANQGSEA. The CDR3 sequence is 13 residues long. The ends were cut back, 4 bases at V and 5 bases at J, with 13 bases in the middle. The CDR3 DNA reads as TGCAGCGTTGGGGTGGGTACAGTAGATACGCAGTATTTT. Translating it yields CSVGVGTVDTQYF.

V is TRBV6-5 and J is TRBJ1-1, with 8 positions matching TRBD1. The CDR3 is 13 amino acids. Germline loops: CDR1 MNHEY, CDR2 SVGAGI. Losses at the gene ends were 2 bases for V and 4 bases for J; bases not matched to a gene: 0. The CDR3, as DNA: TGTGCCAGCAGTTACGACAGGGGCACTGAAGCTTTCTTT. This encodes CASSYDRGTEAFF.

The genes are TRBV9 and TRBJ2-3; the match to TRBD2 covers 11 bases. The CDR3 runs 15 residues. V lost 3 bases, J lost 5 bases, and 5 bases stayed unmatched. Germline CDR1 is SGDLS and CDR2 is YYNGEE. CDR3 nucleotide sequence: TGTGCCAGCAGCGCTATAGCGGGGGGGGTAGATACGCAGTATTTT. As protein: CASSAIAGGVDTQYF.

The V gene is TRBV6-2 or TRBV6-3, the J gene TRBJ1-1; 8 bases align to TRBD1. Trimming cost V 2 bases and J 5 bases; bases outside gene matches: 7. Germline loops: CDR1 MNHEY, CDR2 SVGEGT. CDR3 length equals 15 residues. The CDR3 spells CASSYAVTGVTEAFF. The CDR3 DNA is TGTGCCAGCAGTTACGCAGTGACAGGGGTGACTGAAGCTTTCTTT.

This rearrangement joins TRBV3-1 (or the pseudogene TRBV3-2) to TRBJ1-6; 7 nucleotides agree with TRBD1. The CDR3 covers 14 residues. With 4 bases clipped from V and 14 bases from J, the junction kept 11 bases outside the gene matches. Germline V gives CDR1 LGHDT, CDR2 YNNKEL (reference sequence). The CDR3: CASSRVGGSVALHF. DNA of the CDR3: TGTGCCAGCAGCCGGGTAGGGGGCTCGGTGGCCCTCCACTTT.

V usage is TRBV29-1 and J usage is TRBJ2-1; tentatively, D is TRBD1 (5 bases). V was trimmed by 6 bases and J by 0 bases, leaving 12 bases between them. There are 14 residues in the CDR3. Germline V lookup: CDR1 SQVTM, CDR2 ANQGSEA. The CDR3 nucleotides are TGCAGCGTAGCCAGGGTTAGCTCCTACAATGAGCAGTTCTTC. This translates into CSVARVSSYNEQFF.

The chain combines TRBV9 with TRBJ1-2; 9 bases match TRBD1. With V trimmed by 6 bases and J by 7 bases, 7 bases remained unmatched. CDR3 size: 13 residues. CDR1 SGDLS and CDR2 YYNGEE come from the germline V gene. CDR3 sequence: CASTGTGKIGYTF. CDR3 DNA sequence: TGTGCCAGCACCGGGACAGGGAAAATTGGCTACACCTTC.

This rearrangement joins TRBV10-3 to TRBJ2-7; 9 bases are a match to TRBD1. The CDR3 sequence is 14 residues long. CDR1 and CDR2 (germline): ENHRY, SYGVKD. Trimming cost V 1 base and J 4 bases; bases outside gene matches: 2. The CDR3 bases are TGTGCCATCAGTGAGTGGGGACAGGGTTACGAGCAGTACTTC. This sequence encodes CAISEWGQGYEQYF.

This clone was found a few times. The V call is TRBV18, the J call TRBJ2-3, with 11 bases lining up with TRBD1. V lost 4 bases to trimming and J lost 4 bases; unmatched junction nucleotides: 7. Germline CDR1 reads KGHSH; CDR2 reads LQKENI. The CDR3 runs 16 residues. CDR3 region: CASSRTGTGGPDTQYF. The CDR3 DNA reads TGTGCCAGCTCACGAACCGGGACAGGGGGGCCAGATACGCAGTATTTT.

This clone was detected once. The chain links TRBV29-1 to TRBJ2-7; 8 bases are shared with TRBD1. Per germline, CDR1 SQVTM and CDR2 ANQGSEA. The ends lost 4 bases at V and 3 bases at J; junction bases unmatched: 2. This CDR3 contains 12 residues. This chain's CDR3 is CSVAGGNYEQYF. The CDR3 coding sequence is TGCAGCGTTGCAGGGGGCAACTACGAGCAGTACTTC.

The chain employs TRBV4-1 and TRBJ2-5; D gene unclear. The ends were cut back, 1 base at V and 2 bases at J, with 11 bases in the middle. The CDR3 spans 15 residues. Germline assignment: CDR1 MGHRA and CDR2 YSYEKL. This chain's CDR3 is CASSQVATPQETQYF. CDR3 bases: TGCGCCAGCAGCCAAGTCGCGACTCCGCAAGAGACCCAGTACTTC.

The V and J genes are TRBV6-1 and TRBJ1-2; D may be TRBD1 (5 bases). Germline V gives CDR1 MNHNS, CDR2 SASEGT. V was trimmed by 0 bases and J by 4 bases, leaving 12 bases between them. This CDR3 has 15 residues. The CDR3: CASSEAGQSFYGYTF. Written as DNA, the CDR3 is TGTGCCAGCAGTGAAGCGGGGCAGAGCTTCTATGGCTACACCTTC.